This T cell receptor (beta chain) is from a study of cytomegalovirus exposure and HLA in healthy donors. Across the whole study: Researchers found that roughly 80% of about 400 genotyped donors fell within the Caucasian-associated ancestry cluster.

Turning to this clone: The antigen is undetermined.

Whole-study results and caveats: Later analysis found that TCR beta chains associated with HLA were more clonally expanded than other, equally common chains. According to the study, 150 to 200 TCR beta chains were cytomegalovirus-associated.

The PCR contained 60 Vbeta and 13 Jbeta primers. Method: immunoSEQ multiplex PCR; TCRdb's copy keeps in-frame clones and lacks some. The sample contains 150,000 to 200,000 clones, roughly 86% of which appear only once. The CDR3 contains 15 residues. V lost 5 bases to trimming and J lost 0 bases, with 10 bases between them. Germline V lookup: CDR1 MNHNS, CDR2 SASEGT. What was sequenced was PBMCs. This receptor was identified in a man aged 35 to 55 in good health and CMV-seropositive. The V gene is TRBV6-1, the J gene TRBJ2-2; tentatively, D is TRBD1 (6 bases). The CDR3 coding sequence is TGTGCCAGCAGTCCCCAGGGGCCGAACACCGGGGAGCTGTTTTTT. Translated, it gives CASSPQGPNTGELFF.